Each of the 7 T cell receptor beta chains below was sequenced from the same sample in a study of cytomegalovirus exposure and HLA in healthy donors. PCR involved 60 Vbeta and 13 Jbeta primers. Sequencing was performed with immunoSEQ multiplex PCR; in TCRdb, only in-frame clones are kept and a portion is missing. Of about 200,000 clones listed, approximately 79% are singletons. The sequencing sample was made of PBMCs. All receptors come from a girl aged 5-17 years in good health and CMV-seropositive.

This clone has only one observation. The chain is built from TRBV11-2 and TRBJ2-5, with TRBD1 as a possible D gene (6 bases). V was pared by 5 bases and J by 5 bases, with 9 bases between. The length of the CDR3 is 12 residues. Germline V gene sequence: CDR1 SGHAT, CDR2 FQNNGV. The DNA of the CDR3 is TGTGCCAGCAGCCCGCAGGGGGAGACCCAGTACTTC. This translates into CASSPQGETQYF.

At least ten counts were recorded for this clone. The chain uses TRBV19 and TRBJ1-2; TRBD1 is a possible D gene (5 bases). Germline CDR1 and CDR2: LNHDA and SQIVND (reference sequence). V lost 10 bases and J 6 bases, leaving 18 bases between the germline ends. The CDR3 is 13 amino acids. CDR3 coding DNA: TGTGCCACTGAACCTAGGTCAGGGCATGGCTACACCTTC. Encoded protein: CATEPRSGHGYTF.

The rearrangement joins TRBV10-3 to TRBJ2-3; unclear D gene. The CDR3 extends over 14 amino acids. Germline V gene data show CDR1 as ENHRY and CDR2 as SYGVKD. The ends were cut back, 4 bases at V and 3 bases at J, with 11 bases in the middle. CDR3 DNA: TGTGCCATCAGTGTCTCCCCGCAGACAGATACGCAGTATTTT. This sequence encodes CAISVSPQTDTQYF.

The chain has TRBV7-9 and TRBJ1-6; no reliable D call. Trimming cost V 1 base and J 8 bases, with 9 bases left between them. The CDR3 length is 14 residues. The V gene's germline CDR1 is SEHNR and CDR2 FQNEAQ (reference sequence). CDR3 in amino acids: CASSLGQVYSPLHF. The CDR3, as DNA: TGTGCCAGCAGCTTAGGGCAGGTTTATTCACCCCTCCACTTT.

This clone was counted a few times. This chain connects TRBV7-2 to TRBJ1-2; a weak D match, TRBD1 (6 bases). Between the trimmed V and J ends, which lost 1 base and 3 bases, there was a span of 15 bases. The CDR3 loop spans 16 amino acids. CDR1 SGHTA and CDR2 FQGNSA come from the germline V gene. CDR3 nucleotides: TGTGCCAGCAGCTTAGGAGGGGGGGGTTTGGACTATGGCTACACCTTC. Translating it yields CASSLGGGGLDYGYTF.

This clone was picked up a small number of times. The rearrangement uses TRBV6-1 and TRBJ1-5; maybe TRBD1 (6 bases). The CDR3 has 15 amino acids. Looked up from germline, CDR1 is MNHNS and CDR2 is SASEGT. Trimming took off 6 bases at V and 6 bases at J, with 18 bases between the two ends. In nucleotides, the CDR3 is TGTGCCAGCAGCCGATCGGGGGGGGCGAGTCAGCCCCAGCATTTT. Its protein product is CASSRSGGASQPQHF.

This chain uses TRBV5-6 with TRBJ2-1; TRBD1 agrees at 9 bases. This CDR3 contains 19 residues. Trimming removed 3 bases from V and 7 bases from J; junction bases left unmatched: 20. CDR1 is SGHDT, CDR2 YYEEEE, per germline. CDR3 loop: CASSSLVPPQGAWKNEQFF. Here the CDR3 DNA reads TGTGCCAGCAGCTCACTTGTTCCCCCACAGGGGGCCTGGAAGAATGAGCAGTTCTTC.